Shown below are 19 T cell receptor beta chains from a single sample sequenced in a study of identical twins. TCRdb re-called the 5' RACE reads with MiXCR, one entry per CDR3 protein. In the table there are 500,000 to 600,000 distinct CDR3 sequences, 20% to 25% of which are singletons. These same data were also listed under a study on T cells expressing NK-cell markers.

The specimen was CD4+ T cells sorted from blood. The receptor set was obtained from a woman aged 18-29 years in good health.

The J gene is TRBJ1-1, the V gene TRBV6-5; D gene unclear. Germline CDR1 MNHEY, CDR2 SVGAGI. The CDR3 extends over 12 amino acids. Trimming removed 0 bases from V and 7 bases from J, with 6 bases in between. Written as DNA, the CDR3 is TGTGCCAGCAGTTACTCTGGGTTTGAAGCTTTCTTT. Protein sequence: CASSYSGFEAFF.

This clonotype was detected ten times or more. The V gene is TRBV12-3 or TRBV12-4, the J gene TRBJ2-5, with TRBD2 matching 7 bases. The CDR3 spans 16 residues. Trimming at V came to 7 bases and at J to 1 base, leaving 12 bases not matched to a gene. CDR3 amino acids: CASNNGLAAVQETQYF. The CDR3 nucleotides are TGTGCCAGCAATAATGGTCTAGCGGCCGTCCAAGAGACCCAGTACTTC.

The V and J genes are TRBV7-9 and TRBJ1-1; the D gene is possibly TRBD1 (5 bases). Per the germline V gene, CDR1 is SEHNR and CDR2 is FQNEAQ (reference sequence). CDR3 size: 11 residues. The germline V and J ends were trimmed by 11 bases and 5 bases, with 12 bases remaining between them. CDR3 sequence: CAGGVWTEAFF. The CDR3, as DNA: TGTGCCGGGGGAGTTTGGACTGAAGCTTTCTTT.

This chain uses TRBV7-8 with TRBJ2-1, with D unclear. Per germline, CDR1 SGHVS and CDR2 FQNEAQ. The CDR3 is 14 residues long. The V end lost 0 bases, the J end lost 7 bases, and 10 bases lay between the germline ends. The CDR3 sequence: CASSLAAVPNEQFF. CDR3 in DNA: TGTGCCAGCAGCTTAGCCGCGGTGCCTAATGAGCAGTTCTTC.

V and J are TRBV7-9 and TRBJ1-4; no clear D gene. Germline V gene lookup returns CDR1 SEHNR and CDR2 FQNEAQ (reference sequence). This CDR3 is built from 15 residues. Trimming took 1 base from V and 5 from J, leaving 11 bases between them. The chain's CDR3 is CASSLEFTGNEKLFF. The CDR3 DNA reads as TGTGCCAGCAGCTTAGAATTCACCGGCAATGAAAAACTGTTTTTT.

The table lists this clonotype with a few counts. The chain is built from TRBV11-2 and TRBJ2-3; no clear D. Germline V gives CDR1 SGHAT, CDR2 FQNNGV. V lost 3 bases, J lost 10 bases, and 11 bases lay in between. The CDR3 sequence is 12 residues long. Here the CDR3 DNA reads TGTGCCAGCAGCTTTGACCGGGTTGCGCAGTATTTT. Amino acids: CASSFDRVAQYF.

The rearrangement uses TRBV6-2 or TRBV6-3 and TRBJ2-1; TRBD2 matches 9 bases. The V gene end was trimmed by 6 bases and the J gene end by 0 bases; junction bases not matched to a gene: 6. Germline V gene data show CDR1 as MNHEY and CDR2 as SVGEGT. The CDR3 loop spans 16 amino acids. The CDR3 spells CASRIAGVSSYNEQFF. The CDR3 bases are TGTGCCAGCAGAATAGCGGGAGTAAGCTCCTACAATGAGCAGTTCTTC.

The V call is TRBV10-3, the J call TRBJ2-1, with D possibly matching TRBD2 (6 bases). Germline lookup yields CDR1 ENHRY and CDR2 SYGVKD. Trimming removed 5 bases from V and 5 bases from J, with 16 bases in between. The CDR3 extends over 15 amino acids. CDR3 residues: CAISINSGTHNEQFF. CDR3 nucleotide sequence: TGTGCCATCAGTATCAATTCCGGGACTCACAATGAGCAGTTCTTC.

The gene calls are TRBV20-1 and TRBJ2-3; no clear D. Per germline, CDR1 DFQATT and CDR2 SNEGSKA (reference sequence). This CDR3 spans 13 amino acids. With 3 bases removed from V and 2 bases from J, the gap between germline ends came to 9 bases. The CDR3 loop reads CSASLPTTDTQYF. The DNA of the CDR3 is TGCAGTGCTAGCCTTCCCACCACAGATACGCAGTATTTT.

This CDR3 reads CASSPPSGKTYNEQFF. The CDR3 DNA reads TGTGCCAGCTCACCCCCCTCAGGGAAGACCTACAATGAGCAGTTCTTC. The chain recombines TRBV18 with TRBJ2-1; the D gene is possibly TRBD1 (5 bases). There are 16 residues in the CDR3. Germline assignment: CDR1 KGHSH and CDR2 LQKENI. V lost 3 bases to trimming and J lost 2 bases, with 14 bases between them.

This clonotype was detected many times. The rearrangement uses TRBV9 and TRBJ2-3, with 8 nucleotides matching TRBD2. The CDR3 is 15 residues long. Trimming removed 0 bases from V and 5 bases from J; junction bases left unmatched: 5. CDR1 and CDR2 (germline): SGDLS, YYNGEE. This CDR3 is CASSVVAGGGDTQYF. The DNA for the CDR3 is TGTGCCAGCAGCGTAGTGGCGGGAGGTGGAGATACGCAGTATTTT.

This clonotype was counted many times. In nucleotides, the CDR3 is TGTGCCAGCTCACCAGGGCGGGGCTCCTACAATGAGCAGTTCTTC. Protein product: CASSPGRGSYNEQFF. The chain couples TRBV18 to TRBJ2-1, with a possible D match to TRBD2 (6 bases). CDR1 is KGHSH and CDR2 is LQKENI in the germline V gene. The CDR3 is made up of 15 amino acids. Trimming cost V 2 bases and J 0 bases, with 8 bases left between them.

This clonotype was detected only a few times. V and J are TRBV6-5 and TRBJ1-2; possibly TRBD1 for D (5 bases). With 2 bases removed from V and 5 bases from J, the gap between germline ends came to 9 bases. Looked up from germline, CDR1 is MNHEY and CDR2 is SVGAGI. The CDR3 is 13 amino acids. The CDR3 DNA reads as TGTGCCAGCAGTTACCCCCAGGGTTATGGCTACACCTTC. Its protein product is CASSYPQGYGYTF.

This clonotype was seen repeatedly, ten times or more. The chain carries TRBV9 and TRBJ1-2; D remains ambiguous. Germline CDR1 reads SGDLS; CDR2 reads YYNGEE. V was pared by 0 bases and J by 0 bases, with 9 bases between. The CDR3 sequence is 15 residues long. CDR3 region: CASSVGGRANYGYTF. CDR3 coding DNA: TGTGCCAGCAGCGTAGGCGGCAGAGCTAACTATGGCTACACCTTC.

The V call is TRBV29-1, the J call TRBJ2-7, with 9 bases aligning to TRBD2. The CDR3 length is 14 residues. V trimming: 7 bases; J trimming: 6 bases; junction bases outside the gene matches: 13. CDR1 SQVTM and CDR2 ANQGSEA come from the germline V gene. The CDR3 protein is CSAVNVAGVSEQYF. The CDR3 DNA reads as TGCAGCGCCGTGAATGTAGCGGGAGTTTCCGAGCAGTACTTC.

V gene TRBV12-3 or TRBV12-4 combines with J gene TRBJ1-6; D is undetermined. Deletions cut 6 bases from V and 0 bases from J, with 9 bases between. CDR3 size: 15 residues. The CDR3 region has the DNA TGTGCCAGCAGGCTGACAAGCTCCTATAATTCACCCCTCCACTTT. Translated: CASRLTSSYNSPLHF.

This chain connects TRBV7-9 to TRBJ2-1; D is undetermined. The CDR3 consists of 13 residues. With 3 bases removed from V and 7 bases from J, the gap between germline ends came to 10 bases. Germline values: CDR1 SEHNR, CDR2 FQNEAQ (reference sequence). The CDR3 here is CASSLSHPNEQFF. The CDR3 region has the DNA TGTGCCAGCAGCTTGTCGCATCCTAATGAGCAGTTCTTC.

This clonotype was observed a handful of times. This sequence joins TRBV7-9 and TRBJ1-2; D is unclear. Germline V gives CDR1 SEHNR, CDR2 FQNEAQ (reference sequence). V shed 3 bases and J shed 4 bases, with 15 bases lying between them. The length of the CDR3 is 15 residues. CDR3 sequence (DNA): TGTGCCAGCAGCTTCACGGACCGAAGCCCCTATGGCTACACCTTC. This translates into CASSFTDRSPYGYTF. Combining the CDR3 with reference TRBV7-9 and TRBJ1-2 gives the whole variable domain DTGVSQNPRHKITKRGQNVTFRCDPISEHNRLYWYRQTLGQGPEFLTYFQNEAQLEKSRLLSDRFSAERPKGSFSTLEIQRTEQGDSAMYLCASSFTDRSPYGYTFGSGTRLTVV.

This clonotype has more than one count but fewer than ten. The chain is built from TRBV12-3 or TRBV12-4 and TRBJ1-2; a weak D match, TRBD1 (5 bases). This CDR3 is 14 amino acids long. V gave up 5 bases and J gave up 3 bases, with 13 bases separating them. DNA of the CDR3: TGTGCCAGCAGTCCAAGGGGAAGCGACTATGGCTACACCTTC. This codes for CASSPRGSDYGYTF.